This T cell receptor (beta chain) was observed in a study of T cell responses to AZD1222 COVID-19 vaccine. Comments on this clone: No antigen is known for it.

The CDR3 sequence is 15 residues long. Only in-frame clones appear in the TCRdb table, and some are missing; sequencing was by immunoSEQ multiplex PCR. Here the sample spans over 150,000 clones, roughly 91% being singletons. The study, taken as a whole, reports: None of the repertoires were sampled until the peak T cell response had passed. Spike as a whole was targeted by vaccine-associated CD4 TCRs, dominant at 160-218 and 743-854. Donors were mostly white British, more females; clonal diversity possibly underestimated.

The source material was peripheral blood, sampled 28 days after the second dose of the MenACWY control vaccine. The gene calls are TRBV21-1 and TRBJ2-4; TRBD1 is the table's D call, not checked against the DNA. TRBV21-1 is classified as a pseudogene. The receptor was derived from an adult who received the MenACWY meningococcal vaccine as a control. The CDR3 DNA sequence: TGTGCCAGCAGCACAGACAGTTTAGCCAAAAACATTCAGTACTTC. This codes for CASSTDSLAKNIQYF.